This entry features one T cell receptor beta chain sequence. Autoimmune disease history or systemic immunosuppression excluded patients. The table came from immunoSEQ multiplex PCR; TCRdb's copy has only in-frame clones and leaves some out. The sample shows tens of thousands of clones, 80% to 90% of them seen only once. The CDR3 has 12 residues. Trimming took 2 bases from V and 8 from J, leaving 9 bases between them. Germline-derived CDR1 and CDR2 are PRHDT and FYEKMQ (reference sequence). The data belong to a study of OX40 agonist ivuxolimab in advanced cancers. The sequencing here drew on CD4+ or CD8+ T cells sorted from blood, taken in a trial of the OX40 agonist ivuxolimab. This sequence originates from an adult with an advanced solid tumor such as melanoma, head and neck, liver or kidney cancer. This rearrangement joins TRBV13 to TRBJ1-2, with no clear D. The CDR3 DNA reads TGTGCCAGCAGCTTACGTGGGGTGGGCTACACCTTC. As protein: CASSLRGVGYTF.